This T cell receptor beta chain came from a study of CD8+CD57+ T cells in acquired aplastic anemia. Note on this clonotype: Its matching antigen is unknown. Just one base apart from a much larger clone, this may be a read error.

The template for TCR beta VDJ and CDR3 sequence profiling was genomic DNA. Each CDR3 protein is one row after TCRdb ran MiXCR on the reads. The sample includes just over 400,000 distinct CDR3 sequences, 60% to 80% seen only once; the top ten take approximately 4%. The CDR3 loop spans 16 amino acids. J gave up 7 bases and V 4 bases, and 15 bases lay outside the gene matches. CDR1 is MNHNS, CDR2 SASEGT, per germline. Whole-study results and caveats: For CD8+ Simpson's diversity, patients and controls showed no significant difference. Patients and controls had in common twenty-nine CD8+ CDR3 sequences.

The sequenced sample was sorted CD4+, CD8+, or CD8+CD57+ T cells (not recorded which) from PBMCs. V and J are TRBV6-1 and TRBJ1-2; 7 bases line up with TRBD1. The sequence came from a human donor in good health, serving as a control. CDR3 residues: CASSGTRQGPRGGYTF. The CDR3 nucleotides are TGTGCCAGCAGTGGAACCCGACAGGGCCCGCGAGGTGGCTACACCTTC.